The 3 T cell receptor beta chains below were found in one sample sequenced in a study of Graves' ophthalmopathy and Graves' hyperthyroidism. RNA served as the template for amplifying TCR beta CDR3 regions. A first-round RT-PCR used HTBI primers, followed by a second-round multiplex PCR. MiXCR, applied by TCRdb to the multiplex PCR reads, yields one record per CDR3 protein. The sample consists of some 1.1 million distinct CDR3 sequences, approximately 35% of them appearing once. The sample consisted of peripheral blood or thyroid tissue (not recorded which). Receptors originate from an adult man with Graves' hyperthyroidism.

The chain employs TRBV29-1 and TRBJ2-1, with D perhaps TRBD2 (6 bases). Trimming removed 3 bases from V and 4 bases from J, with 13 bases in between. CDR1 SQVTM and CDR2 ANQGSEA come from the germline V gene. This CDR3 contains 14 residues. The CDR3 reads CSVDDSGVYNEQFF. The CDR3 nucleotides read TGCAGCGTTGACGATAGCGGCGTATACAATGAGCAGTTCTTC.

This clonotype was counted between two and nine times. This rearrangement joins TRBV4-1 to TRBJ2-7, with 9 bases that match TRBD2. The germline V gene has CDR1 MGHRA and CDR2 YSYEKL. The J segment lost 3 bases and the V segment lost 0 bases, leaving 6 bases of the junction unmatched. The CDR3 has 16 amino acids. The CDR3, as DNA: TGCGCCAGCAGCCAAGATCAGGGACTAGCAGACTACGAGCAGTACTTC. Its translation: CASSQDQGLADYEQYF.

This clonotype was observed a handful of times. The V gene is TRBV20-1, the J gene TRBJ1-6; D remains ambiguous. From germline, CDR1 is DFQATT and CDR2 SNEGSKA (reference sequence). The CDR3 is 13 amino acids. Deletions cut 0 bases from V and 8 bases from J, with 8 bases between. The CDR3 DNA reads as TGCAGTGCTAGAGAAGACCCCGATTCACCCCTCCACTTT. Encoded protein: CSAREDPDSPLHF.